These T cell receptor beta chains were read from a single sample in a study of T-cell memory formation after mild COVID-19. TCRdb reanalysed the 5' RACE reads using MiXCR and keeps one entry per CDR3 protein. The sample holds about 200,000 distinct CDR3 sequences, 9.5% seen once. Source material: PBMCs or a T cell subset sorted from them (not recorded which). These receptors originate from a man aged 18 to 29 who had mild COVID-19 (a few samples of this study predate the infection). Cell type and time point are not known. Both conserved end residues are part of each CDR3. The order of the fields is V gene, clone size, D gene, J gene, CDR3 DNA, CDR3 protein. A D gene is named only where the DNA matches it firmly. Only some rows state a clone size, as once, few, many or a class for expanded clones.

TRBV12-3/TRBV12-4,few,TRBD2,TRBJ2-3,TGTGCCAGCAGGATAGCGGGGGGCGGCACAGATACGCAGTATTTT,CASRIAGGGTDTQYF
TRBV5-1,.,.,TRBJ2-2,TGCGCCAGCAGCTTGGTGCCGGGGAACACCGGGGAGCTGTTTTTT,CASSLVPGNTGELFF
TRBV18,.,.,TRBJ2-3,TGTGCCAGCTCACCAAACCTTATAGGGGCTTCCCGCACAGATACGCAGTATTTT,CASSPNLIGASRTDTQYF
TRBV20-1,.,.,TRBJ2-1,TGCAGTGCTCCCTACACACTAGCCCGAAATGAGCAGTTCTTC,CSAPYTLARNEQFF
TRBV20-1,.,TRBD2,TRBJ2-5,TGCATTGCTAGACTAGCGGGGAGCTGGGAGGAGACCCAGTACTTC,CIARLAGSWEETQYF
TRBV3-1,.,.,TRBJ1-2,TGTGCCAGCAGCGCTCCCGGGGGGGGACCCCCTTGGGGCTACACCTTC,CASSAPGGGPPWGYTF
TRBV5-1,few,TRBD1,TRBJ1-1,TGCGCCAGCAGCTCAGGACAGGGCCTCCGGGAAGCTTTCTTT,CASSSGQGLREAFF
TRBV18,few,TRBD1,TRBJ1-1,TGTGCCAGCTCAGTCGACAGGGAGAGGACTGAAGCTTTCTTT,CASSVDRERTEAFF
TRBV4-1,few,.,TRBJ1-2,TGCGCCAGCAGCCAAGGGGAACAGGAAATCTATGGCTACACCTTC,CASSQGEQEIYGYTF
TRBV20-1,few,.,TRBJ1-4,TGCAGTGCTAGAGGGCCGGCCGAAAAACTGTTTTTT,CSARGPAEKLFF
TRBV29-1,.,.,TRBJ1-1,TGCAGCGTTGTGTCTCCGGGGATGAACACTGAAGCTTTCTTT,CSVVSPGMNTEAFF
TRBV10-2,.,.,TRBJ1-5,TGCGCCAGCAGTGCCGGACAGATGAATCAGCCCCAGCATTTT,CASSAGQMNQPQHF